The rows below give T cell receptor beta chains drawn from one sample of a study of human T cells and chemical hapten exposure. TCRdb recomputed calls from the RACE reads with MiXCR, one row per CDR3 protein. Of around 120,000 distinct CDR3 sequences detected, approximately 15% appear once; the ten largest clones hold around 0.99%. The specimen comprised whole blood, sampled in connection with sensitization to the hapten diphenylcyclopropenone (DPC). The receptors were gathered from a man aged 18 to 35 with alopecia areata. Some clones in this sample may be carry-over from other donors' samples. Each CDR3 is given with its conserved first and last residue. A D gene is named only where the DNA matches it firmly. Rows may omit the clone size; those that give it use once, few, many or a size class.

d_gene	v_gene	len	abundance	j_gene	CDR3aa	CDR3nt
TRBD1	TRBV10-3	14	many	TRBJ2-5	CAISESTGLETQYF	TGTGCCATCAGTGAGTCGACAGGGCTAGAGACCCAGTACTTC
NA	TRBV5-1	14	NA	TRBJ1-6	CASSFGTDNSPLHF	TGCGCCAGCAGCTTTGGGACGGATAATTCACCCCTCCACTTT
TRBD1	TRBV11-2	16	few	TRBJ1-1	CASSLVRGQGNTEAFF	TGTGCCAGCAGCTTAGTCAGGGGGCAGGGGAACACTGAAGCTTTCTTT
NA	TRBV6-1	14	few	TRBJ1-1	CASSEGAYLTEAFF	TGTGCCAGCAGTGAAGGGGCATATCTCACTGAAGCTTTCTTT
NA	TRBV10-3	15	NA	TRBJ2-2	CAIRRVGQANGELFF	TGTGCCATCAGGAGAGTGGGGCAAGCTAACGGGGAGCTGTTTTTT
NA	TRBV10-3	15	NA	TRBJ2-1	CAISESAESYNEQFF	TGTGCCATCAGTGAGTCAGCTGAGTCCTACAATGAGCAGTTCTTC
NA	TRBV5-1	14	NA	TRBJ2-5	CASSPLGSQETQYF	TGCGCCAGCAGCCCCCTGGGGAGTCAAGAGACCCAGTACTTC
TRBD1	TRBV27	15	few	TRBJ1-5	CASSLLHRGGQPQHF	TGTGCCAGCAGTTTATTGCACAGGGGGGGACAGCCCCAGCATTTT
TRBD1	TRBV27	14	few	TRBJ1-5	CASSSGQGSQPQHF	TGTGCCAGCAGTTCGGGACAGGGGAGTCAGCCCCAGCATTTT
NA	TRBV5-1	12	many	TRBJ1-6	CASSLENSPLHF	TGCGCCAGCAGCTTGGAAAATTCACCCCTCCACTTT
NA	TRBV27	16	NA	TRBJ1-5	CASSLLARVGNQPQHF	TGTGCCAGCAGTTTATTGGCCAGGGTTGGCAATCAGCCCCAGCATTTT
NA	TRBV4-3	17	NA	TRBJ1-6	CASSQDVGKAYNSPLHF	TGCGCCAGCAGCCAAGATGTGGGAAAGGCATATAATTCACCCCTCCACTTT
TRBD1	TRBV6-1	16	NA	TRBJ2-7	CASGADPGQGTYEQYF	TGTGCCAGCGGTGCAGACCCGGGACAGGGAACCTACGAGCAGTACTTC
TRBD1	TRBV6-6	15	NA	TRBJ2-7	CASSYSGQGTGEQYF	TGTGCCAGCAGTTACTCCGGACAGGGGACGGGGGAGCAGTACTTC
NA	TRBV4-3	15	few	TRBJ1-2	CASSQKYSGFAGYTF	TGCGCCAGCAGCCAAAAGTATTCCGGCTTCGCTGGCTACACCTTC
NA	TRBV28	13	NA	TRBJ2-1	CASGGPSYNEQFF	TGTGCCAGCGGGGGTCCATCCTACAATGAGCAGTTCTTC
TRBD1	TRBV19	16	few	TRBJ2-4	CASSRWDRGSKNIQYF	TGTGCCAGTAGTCGTTGGGACAGGGGTTCCAAAAACATTCAGTACTTC
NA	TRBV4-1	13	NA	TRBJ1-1	CASGRLMNTEAFF	TGCGCCAGCGGACGGCTCATGAACACTGAAGCTTTCTTT
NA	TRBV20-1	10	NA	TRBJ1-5	CSAGNQPQHF	TGCAGTGCGGGCAATCAGCCCCAGCATTTT
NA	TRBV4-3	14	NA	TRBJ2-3	CASSQEIGTDTQYF	TGCGCCAGCAGCCAAGAAATAGGTACAGATACGCAGTATTTT
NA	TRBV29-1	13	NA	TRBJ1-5	CSAESGPDQPQHF	TGCAGCGCTGAGTCCGGGCCCGATCAGCCCCAGCATTTT
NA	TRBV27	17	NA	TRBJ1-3	CASKTFMARDGGNTIYF	TGTGCCAGCAAAACGTTTATGGCCCGGGACGGTGGAAACACCATATATTTT
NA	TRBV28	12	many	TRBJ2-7	CASSLLSYEQYF	TGTGCCAGCAGTTTACTCTCCTACGAGCAGTACTTC
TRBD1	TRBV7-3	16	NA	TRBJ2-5	CASSPGGPNRQETQYF	TGTGCCAGCAGCCCAGGGGGACCCAACCGTCAAGAGACCCAGTACTTC
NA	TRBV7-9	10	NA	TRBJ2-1	CASSLSLVSF	TGTGCCAGCAGCTTATCTCTTGTATCCTTC
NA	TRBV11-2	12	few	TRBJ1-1	CASSLEWPEAFF	TGTGCCAGCAGCTTAGAATGGCCTGAAGCTTTCTTT
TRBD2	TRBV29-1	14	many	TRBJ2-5	CSVERRGGLETQYF	TGCAGCGTTGAACGGCGGGGGGGCTTAGAGACCCAGTACTTC
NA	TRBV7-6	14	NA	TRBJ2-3	CASSFGSSTDTQYF	TGTGCCAGCAGCTTTGGGAGTAGCACAGATACGCAGTATTTT
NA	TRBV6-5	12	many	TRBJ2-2	CASSYLTGELFF	TGTGCCAGCAGTTACTTGACGGGGGAGCTGTTTTTT
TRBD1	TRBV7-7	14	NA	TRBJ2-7	CASSLRQGANEQYF	TGTGCCAGCAGCTTACGACAGGGGGCAAACGAGCAGTACTTC
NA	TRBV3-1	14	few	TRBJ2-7	CASSQLSAAYEQYF	TGTGCCAGCAGCCAATTGAGTGCGGCCTACGAGCAGTACTTC
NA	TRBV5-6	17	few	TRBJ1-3	CASSSFSMRASGNTIYF	TGTGCCAGCAGCTCCTTTAGTATGCGGGCCTCTGGAAACACCATATATTTT
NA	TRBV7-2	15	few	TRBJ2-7	CASSLGLGQSYEQYF	TGTGCCAGCAGCTTAGGTCTCGGACAATCCTACGAGCAGTACTTC
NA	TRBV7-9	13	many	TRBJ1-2	CASSQTGQNGYTF	TGTGCCAGCAGCCAGACGGGCCAAAATGGCTACACCTTC
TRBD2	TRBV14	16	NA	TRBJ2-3	CASSQVGRGSTDTQYF	TGTGCCAGCAGCCAAGTCGGGCGGGGGAGCACAGATACGCAGTATTTT
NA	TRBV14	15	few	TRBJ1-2	CASSQDPGQNYGYTF	TGTGCCAGCAGCCAAGATCCGGGGCAAAACTATGGCTACACCTTC
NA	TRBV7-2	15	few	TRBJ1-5	CASSLVQGSGQPQHF	TGTGCCAGCAGCTTAGTACAAGGGTCCGGTCAGCCCCAGCATTTT
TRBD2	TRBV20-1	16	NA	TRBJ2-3	CSATPASGGNTDTQYF	TGCAGTGCCACCCCTGCTAGCGGGGGGAACACAGATACGCAGTATTTT
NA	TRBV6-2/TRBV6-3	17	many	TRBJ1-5	CASSRQGSWDSNQPQHF	TGTGCCAGCAGTCGTCAGGGAAGTTGGGATAGCAATCAGCCCCAGCATTTT
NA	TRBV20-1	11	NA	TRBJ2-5	CSARVRGTQYF	TGCAGTGCTAGAGTGAGGGGGACCCAGTACTTC
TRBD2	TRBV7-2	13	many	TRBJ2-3	CASSPGLGDTQYF	TGTGCCAGCAGCCCTGGACTAGGAGATACGCAGTATTTT
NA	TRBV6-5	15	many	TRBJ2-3	CASSKPSRGTDTQYF	TGTGCCAGCAGTAAACCCTCGCGGGGCACAGATACGCAGTATTTT
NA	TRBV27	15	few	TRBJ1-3	CASSPSELSGNTIYF	TGTGCCAGCAGTCCGTCAGAGCTCTCTGGAAACACCATATATTTT
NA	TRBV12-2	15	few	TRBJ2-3	CASRPRGGSTDTQYF	TGTGCAAGTCGCCCACGGGGGGGGAGCACAGATACGCAGTATTTT
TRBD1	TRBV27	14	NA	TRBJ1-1	CASSIRQGGGEAFF	TGTGCCAGCTCTATCCGACAGGGGGGAGGTGAAGCTTTCTTT
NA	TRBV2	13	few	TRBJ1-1	CASSDSVLAEAFF	TGTGCCAGCAGTGACTCGGTTTTGGCTGAAGCTTTCTTT
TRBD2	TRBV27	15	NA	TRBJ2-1	CASSPEGLAIHEQFF	TGTGCCAGCAGTCCCGAGGGACTAGCTATCCATGAGCAGTTCTTC
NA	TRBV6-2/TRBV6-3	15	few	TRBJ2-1	CASSYGRNIDNEQFF	TGTGCCAGCAGTTACGGTCGAAATATAGATAATGAGCAGTTCTTC
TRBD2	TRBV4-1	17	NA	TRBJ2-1	CASSQGLAGSSYNEQFF	TGCGCCAGCAGCCAAGGACTAGCGGGGAGCTCCTACAATGAGCAGTTCTTC
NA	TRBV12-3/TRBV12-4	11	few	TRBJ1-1	CASSLSLEAFF	TGTGCCAGCAGTTTATCCCTTGAAGCTTTCTTT
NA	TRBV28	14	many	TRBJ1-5	CASSLTGGNQPQHF	TGTGCCAGCAGTTTGACGGGCGGCAATCAGCCCCAGCATTTT
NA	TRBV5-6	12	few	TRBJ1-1	CASSLGLRGAFF	TGTGCCAGCAGCTTGGGACTCCGGGGAGCTTTCTTT
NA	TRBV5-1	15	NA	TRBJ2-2	CASSLVSVNTGELFF	TGCGCCAGCAGCTTGGTCTCTGTGAACACCGGGGAGCTGTTTTTT
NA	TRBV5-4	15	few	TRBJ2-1	CASSFGAGGGNEQFF	TGTGCCAGCAGCTTCGGGGCCGGGGGAGGCAATGAGCAGTTCTTC
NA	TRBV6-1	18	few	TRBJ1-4	CASSVLQGQTSTNEKLFF	TGTGCCAGCAGTGTACTACAGGGCCAAACCTCAACTAATGAAAAACTGTTTTTT